Presented here are 10 T cell receptor beta chains from one specimen sequenced in a study of T cell responses to AZD1222 COVID-19 vaccine. Sequencing was performed with immunoSEQ multiplex PCR; in TCRdb, only in-frame clones are kept and a portion is missing. The repertoire includes 130,000 or so clones, roughly 90% of them detected once, and 1.5% to 2% sits in the top ten. Sample: peripheral blood, taken on day 0 of AZD1222 vaccination. The receptors originated from an adult in good health.

V and J are TRBV6-2 or TRBV6-3 and TRBJ1-2; possibly TRBD1 for D (6 bases). V shed 2 bases and J shed 7 bases, with 11 bases lying between them. Per the germline V gene, CDR1 is MNHEY and CDR2 is SVGEGT. CDR3 length: 13 amino acids. The CDR3 DNA reads TGTGCCAGCAGTTACGTCCCAGGGGCTGGCTACACCTTC. Its protein is CASSYVPGAGYTF.

This clone appeared once. The chain has TRBV7-3 and TRBJ1-1; the D is unclear. The CDR3 is 14 residues long. Germline CDR1 and CDR2: SGHTA and FQGTGA. V lost 1 base and J lost 4, with 10 bases in between. DNA for the CDR3: TGTGCCAGCAGCTTAATGCCCAGCTCCACTGAAGCTTTCTTT. As protein: CASSLMPSSTEAFF. Full variable domain (rest looked up from reference TRBV7-3 and TRBJ1-1): GAGVSQTPSNKVTEKGKYVELRCDPISGHTALYWYRQSLGQGPEFLIYFQGTGAADDSGLPNDRFFAVRPEGSVSTLKIQRTERGDSAVYLCASSLMPSSTEAFFGQGTRLTVV.

The chain links TRBV28 to TRBJ1-2; TRBD1 agrees at 8 bases. J gave up 8 bases and V 5 bases, and 13 bases lay outside the gene matches. The CDR3 is 15 amino acids. In germline, CDR1 is MDHEN, CDR2 SYDVKM. CDR3 DNA sequence: TGTGCCAGCAGTACCCACCCTCAGGGGGCGTTGGGCTACACCTTC. It specifies CASSTHPQGALGYTF.

This chain connects TRBV7-9 to TRBJ2-7; 7 positions agree with TRBD2. The CDR3 has 14 amino acids. With V trimmed by 9 bases and J by 3 bases, 11 bases remained unmatched. Germline lookup yields CDR1 SEHNR and CDR2 FQNEAQ (reference sequence). In DNA, the CDR3 is TGTGCCAGTGGCTCCGGAGGGAGGGTCTACGAGCAGTACTTC. This sequence encodes CASGSGGRVYEQYF.

Remarks on this clone: Compared with germline, one end of the junction differs, possibly owing to a read error. The chain employs TRBV2 and TRBJ2-1; 8 bases match TRBD1. The V gene's germline CDR1 is SNHLY and CDR2 FYNNEI. The CDR3 is 14 residues long. CDR3 region: CASRDRGNYNEQFF. CDR3 nucleotide sequence: TGTGCCAGCCGTGACAGGGGCAACTACAATGAGCAGTTCTTC. The full variable domain, completed using reference TRBV2 and TRBJ2-1, is EPEVTQTPSHQVTQMGQEVILRCVPISNHLYFYWYRQILGQKVEFLVSFYNNEISEKSEIFDDQFSVERPDGSNFTLKIRSTKLEDSAMYFCASRDRGNYNEQFFGPGTRLTVL.

This sequence joins TRBV9 and TRBJ1-3; D not certain. Germline assignment: CDR1 SGDLS and CDR2 YYNGEE. Deletions cut 0 bases from V and 6 bases from J, with 13 bases between. The CDR3 covers 15 residues. This chain's CDR3 is CASSVEGGIANTIYF. CDR3 bases: TGTGCCAGCAGCGTAGAGGGAGGGATAGCAAACACCATATATTTT.

The chain is built from TRBV7-2 and TRBJ2-7; 8 nucleotides agree with TRBD2. From germline, CDR1 is SGHTA and CDR2 FQGNSA. The CDR3 is 15 amino acids. Unmatched junction bases numbered 7, after V lost 0 bases and J lost 6 bases. CDR3 sequence (DNA): TGTGCCAGCAGCTTAGCGCGGGCGGGAGGAACCGAGCAGTACTTC. This codes for CASSLARAGGTEQYF. The whole variable domain, remainder taken from reference TRBV7-2 and TRBJ2-7, is GAGVSQSPSNKVTEKGKDVELRCDPISGHTALYWYRQSLGQGLEFLIYFQGNSAPDKSGLPSDRFSAERTGGSVSTLTIQRTQQEDSAVYLCASSLARAGGTEQYFGPGTRLTVT.

The chain couples TRBV5-1 to TRBJ2-6; D is undetermined. Germline lookup yields CDR1 SGHRS and CDR2 YFSETQ. This CDR3 region has 14 residues. Between the trimmed V and J ends, which lost 8 bases and 0 bases, there was a span of 9 bases. This CDR3 reads CASLALSGANVLTF. Here the CDR3 DNA reads TGCGCCAGTTTGGCCCTCTCTGGGGCCAACGTCCTGACTTTC.

This clone was seen just once. This chain uses TRBV15 with TRBJ1-4; D is undetermined. This CDR3 is 14 amino acids long. CDR1 and CDR2 from the germline V gene are LNHNV and YYDKDF (reference sequence). Trimming left V 1 base short and J 0 bases short, with 3 bases between. The CDR3 sequence: CATSRAATNEKLFF. The CDR3 region has the DNA TGTGCCACCAGCAGAGCCGCAACTAATGAAAAACTGTTTTTT.

The chain joins TRBV7-2 to TRBJ1-3; no reliable D call. Between the trimmed V and J ends, which lost 1 base and 3 bases, there was a span of 16 bases. CDR3 length equals 17 residues. Germline values: CDR1 SGHTA, CDR2 FQGNSA. The CDR3 reads CASSLGAAQTFGNTIYF. The CDR3 nucleotides are TGTGCCAGCAGCTTAGGGGCGGCGCAAACTTTTGGAAACACCATATATTTT.